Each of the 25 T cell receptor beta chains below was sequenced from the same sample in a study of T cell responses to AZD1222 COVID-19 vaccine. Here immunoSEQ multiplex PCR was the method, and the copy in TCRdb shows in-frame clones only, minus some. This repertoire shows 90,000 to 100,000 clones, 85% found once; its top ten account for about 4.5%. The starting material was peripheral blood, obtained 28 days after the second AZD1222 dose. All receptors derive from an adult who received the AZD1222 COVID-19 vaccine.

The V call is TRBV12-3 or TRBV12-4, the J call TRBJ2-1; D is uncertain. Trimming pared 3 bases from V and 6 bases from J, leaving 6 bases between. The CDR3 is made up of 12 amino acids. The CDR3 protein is CASSFYGNEQFF. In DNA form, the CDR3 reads TGTGCCAGCAGTTTTTACGGCAATGAGCAGTTCTTC.

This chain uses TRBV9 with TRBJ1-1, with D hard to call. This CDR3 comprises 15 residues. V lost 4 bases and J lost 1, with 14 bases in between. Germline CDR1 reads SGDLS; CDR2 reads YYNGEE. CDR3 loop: CASSPQPVGNTEAFF. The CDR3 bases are TGTGCCAGCAGCCCACAGCCGGTTGGGAACACTGAAGCTTTCTTT.

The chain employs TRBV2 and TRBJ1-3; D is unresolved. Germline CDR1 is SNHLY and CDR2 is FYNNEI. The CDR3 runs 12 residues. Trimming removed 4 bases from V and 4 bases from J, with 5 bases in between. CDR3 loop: CASSGEGNTIYF. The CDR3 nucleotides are TGTGCCAGCAGTGGGGAGGGAAACACCATATATTTT. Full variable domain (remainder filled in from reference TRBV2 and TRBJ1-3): EPEVTQTPSHQVTQMGQEVILRCVPISNHLYFYWYRQILGQKVEFLVSFYNNEISEKSEIFDDQFSVERPDGSNFTLKIRSTKLEDSAMYFCASSGEGNTIYFGEGSWLTVV.

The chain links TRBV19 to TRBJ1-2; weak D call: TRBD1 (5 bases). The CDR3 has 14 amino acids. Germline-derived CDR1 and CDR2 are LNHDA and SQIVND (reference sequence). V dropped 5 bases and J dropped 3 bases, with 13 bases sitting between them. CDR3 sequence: CASSESGKDYGYTF. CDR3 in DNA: TGTGCCAGTAGTGAGTCAGGGAAAGACTATGGCTACACCTTC. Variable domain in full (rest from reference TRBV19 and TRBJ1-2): DGGITQSPKYLFRKEGQNVTLSCEQNLNHDAMYWYRQDPGQGLRLIYYSQIVNDFQKGDIAEGYSVSREKKESFPLTVTSAQKNPTAFYLCASSESGKDYGYTFGSGTRLTVV.

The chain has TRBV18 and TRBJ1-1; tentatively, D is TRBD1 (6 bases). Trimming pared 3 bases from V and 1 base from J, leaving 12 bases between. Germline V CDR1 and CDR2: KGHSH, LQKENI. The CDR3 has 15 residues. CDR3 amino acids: CASSPLGHENTEAFF. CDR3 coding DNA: TGTGCCAGCTCACCTTTGGGACATGAGAACACTGAAGCTTTCTTT.

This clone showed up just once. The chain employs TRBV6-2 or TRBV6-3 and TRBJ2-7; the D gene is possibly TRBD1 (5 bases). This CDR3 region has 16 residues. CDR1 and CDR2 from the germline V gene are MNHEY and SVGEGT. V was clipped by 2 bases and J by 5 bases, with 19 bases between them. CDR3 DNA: TGTGCCAGCAGTTACCCGTCCTACAGGACCGACCACGAGCAGTACTTC. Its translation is CASSYPSYRTDHEQYF.

The CDR3 loop is CASSALQGNYGYTF. The CDR3 region has the DNA TGTGCCAGCAGTGCACTACAGGGTAACTATGGCTACACCTTC. The chain joins TRBV2 to TRBJ1-2; D possibly corresponds to TRBD1 (6 bases). There are 14 residues in the CDR3. The ends were cut back, 4 bases at V and 1 base at J, with 10 bases in the middle. In germline, CDR1 is SNHLY, CDR2 FYNNEI.

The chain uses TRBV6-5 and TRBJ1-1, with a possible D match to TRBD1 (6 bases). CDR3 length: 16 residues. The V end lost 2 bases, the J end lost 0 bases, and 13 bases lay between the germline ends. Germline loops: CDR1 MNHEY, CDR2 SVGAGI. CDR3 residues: CASSYTGTGLNTEAFF. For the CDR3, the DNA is TGTGCCAGCAGTTACACAGGGACGGGATTGAACACTGAAGCTTTCTTT.

CDR3 in amino acids: CASSLPVGPTDTQYF. In DNA form, the CDR3 reads TGCGCCAGCAGCTTGCCCGTCGGGCCCACAGATACGCAGTATTTT. The chain couples TRBV5-1 to TRBJ2-3; D not certain. V lost 1 base, J lost 2 bases, and 11 bases lay in between. Germline loops: CDR1 SGHRS, CDR2 YFSETQ. The length of the CDR3 is 15 residues.

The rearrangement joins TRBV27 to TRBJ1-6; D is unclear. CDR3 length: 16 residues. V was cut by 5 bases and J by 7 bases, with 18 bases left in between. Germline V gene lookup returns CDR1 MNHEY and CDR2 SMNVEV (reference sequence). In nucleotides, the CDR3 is TGTGCCAGCAGTGCCCCCAGAGGAGTCCTGAATTCACCCCTCCACTTT. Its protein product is CASSAPRGVLNSPLHF.

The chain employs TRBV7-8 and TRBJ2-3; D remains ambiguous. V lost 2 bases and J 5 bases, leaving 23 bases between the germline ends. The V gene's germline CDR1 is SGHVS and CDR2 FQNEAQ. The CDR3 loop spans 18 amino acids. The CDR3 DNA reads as TGTGCCAGCAGCTTAAGAACGGCTACCCTTGGGCCCATAGATACGCAGTATTTT. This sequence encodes CASSLRTATLGPIDTQYF.

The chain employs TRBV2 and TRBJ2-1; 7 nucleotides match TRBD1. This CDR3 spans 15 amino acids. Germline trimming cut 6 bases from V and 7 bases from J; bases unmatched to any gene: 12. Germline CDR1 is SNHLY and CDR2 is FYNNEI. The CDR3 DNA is TGTGCCAGCAGGGGGGACAGTGGGGTAACTAATGAGCAGTTCTTC. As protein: CASRGDSGVTNEQFF.

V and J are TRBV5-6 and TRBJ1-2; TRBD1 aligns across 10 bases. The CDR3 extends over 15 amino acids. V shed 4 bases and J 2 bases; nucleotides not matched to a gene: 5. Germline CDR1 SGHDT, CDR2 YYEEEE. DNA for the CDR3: TGTGCCAGCAGCCCAAGGGACAGGGGAAACTATGGCTACACCTTC. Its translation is CASSPRDRGNYGYTF. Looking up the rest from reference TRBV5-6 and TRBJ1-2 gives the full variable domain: DAGVTQSPTHLIKTRGQQVTLRCSPKSGHDTVSWYQQALGQGPQFIFQYYEEEERQRGNFPDRFSGHQFPNYSSELNVNALLLGDSALYLCASSPRDRGNYGYTFGSGTRLTVV.

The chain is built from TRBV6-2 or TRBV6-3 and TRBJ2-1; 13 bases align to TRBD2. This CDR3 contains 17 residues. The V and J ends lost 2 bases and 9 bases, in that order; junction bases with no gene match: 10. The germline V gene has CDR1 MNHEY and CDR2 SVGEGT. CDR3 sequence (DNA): TGTGCCAGCAGTTACACTAGCGGGAGGGCCGACAACGGTGAGCAGTTCTTC. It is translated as CASSYTSGRADNGEQFF.

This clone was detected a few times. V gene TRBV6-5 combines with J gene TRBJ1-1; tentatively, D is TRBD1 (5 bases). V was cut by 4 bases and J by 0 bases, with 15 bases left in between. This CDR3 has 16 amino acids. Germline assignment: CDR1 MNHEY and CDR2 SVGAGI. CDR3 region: CASSLLGGVMNTEAFF. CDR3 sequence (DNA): TGTGCCAGCAGTTTACTTGGGGGGGTCATGAACACTGAAGCTTTCTTT.

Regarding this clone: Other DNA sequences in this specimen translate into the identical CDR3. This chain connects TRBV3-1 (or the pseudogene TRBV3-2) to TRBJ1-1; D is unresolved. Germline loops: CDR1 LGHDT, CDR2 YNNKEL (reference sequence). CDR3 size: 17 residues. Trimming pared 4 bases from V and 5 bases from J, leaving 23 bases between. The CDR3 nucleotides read TGTGCCAGCAGCCGGAGGTCGCTCCTGGGCCGTGAAACTGAAGCTTTCTTT. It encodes CASSRRSLLGRETEAFF.

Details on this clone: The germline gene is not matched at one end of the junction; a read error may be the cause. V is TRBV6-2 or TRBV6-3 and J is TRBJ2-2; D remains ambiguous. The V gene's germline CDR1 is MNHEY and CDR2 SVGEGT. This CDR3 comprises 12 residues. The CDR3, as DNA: TGTGTCAGCAGTTACGCGCCCGGGGAGCTGTTTTTT. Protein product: CVSSYAPGELFF.

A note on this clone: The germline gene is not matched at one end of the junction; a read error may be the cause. CDR3 DNA sequence: TGTGCCAGCCGCCATCAGGGCACAGATACGCAGTATTTT. It encodes CASRHQGTDTQYF. This chain links TRBV3-1 (or the pseudogene TRBV3-2) with TRBJ2-3; D is uncertain. The CDR3 totals 13 residues. Germline-derived CDR1 and CDR2 are LGHDT and YNNKEL (reference sequence).

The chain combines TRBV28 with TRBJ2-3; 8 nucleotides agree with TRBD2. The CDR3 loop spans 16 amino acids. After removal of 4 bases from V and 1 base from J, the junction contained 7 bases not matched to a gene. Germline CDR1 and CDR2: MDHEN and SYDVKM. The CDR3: CASSSPIAGRTDTQYF. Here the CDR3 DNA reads TGTGCCAGCAGTTCCCCCATAGCGGGGCGCACAGATACGCAGTATTTT.

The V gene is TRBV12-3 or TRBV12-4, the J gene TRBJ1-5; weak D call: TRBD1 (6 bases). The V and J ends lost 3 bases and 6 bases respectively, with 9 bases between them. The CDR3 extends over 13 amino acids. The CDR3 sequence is CASSLKGVQPQHF. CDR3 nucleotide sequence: TGTGCCAGCAGTTTGAAGGGGGTTCAGCCCCAGCATTTT.

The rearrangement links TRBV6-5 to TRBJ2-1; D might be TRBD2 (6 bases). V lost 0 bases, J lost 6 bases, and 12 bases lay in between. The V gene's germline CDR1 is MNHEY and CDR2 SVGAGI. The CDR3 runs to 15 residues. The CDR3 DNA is TGTGCCAGCAGTTACTCGACCGGTAGCGGCAATGAGCAGTTCTTC. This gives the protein CASSYSTGSGNEQFF.

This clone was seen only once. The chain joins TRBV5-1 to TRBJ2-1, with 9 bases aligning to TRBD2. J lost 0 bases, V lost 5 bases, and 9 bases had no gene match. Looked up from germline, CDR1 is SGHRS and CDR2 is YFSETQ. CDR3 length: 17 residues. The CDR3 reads CASSSMGSGSSYNEQFF. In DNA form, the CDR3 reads TGCGCCAGCAGTTCCATGGGTAGCGGGAGCTCCTACAATGAGCAGTTCTTC.

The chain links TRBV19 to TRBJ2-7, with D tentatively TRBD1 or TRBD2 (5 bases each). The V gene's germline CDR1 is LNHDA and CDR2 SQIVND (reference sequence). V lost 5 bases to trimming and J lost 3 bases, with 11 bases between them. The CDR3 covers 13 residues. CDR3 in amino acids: CASSPRGVYEQYF. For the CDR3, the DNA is TGTGCCAGTAGTCCCCGAGGGGTCTACGAGCAGTACTTC.

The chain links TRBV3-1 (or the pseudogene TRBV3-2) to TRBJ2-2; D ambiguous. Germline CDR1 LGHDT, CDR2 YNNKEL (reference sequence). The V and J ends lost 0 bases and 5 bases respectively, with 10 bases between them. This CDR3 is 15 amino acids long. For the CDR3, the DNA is TGTGCCAGCAGCCAAGACTGGCTGCAGACCGGGGAGCTGTTTTTT. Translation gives CASSQDWLQTGELFF.

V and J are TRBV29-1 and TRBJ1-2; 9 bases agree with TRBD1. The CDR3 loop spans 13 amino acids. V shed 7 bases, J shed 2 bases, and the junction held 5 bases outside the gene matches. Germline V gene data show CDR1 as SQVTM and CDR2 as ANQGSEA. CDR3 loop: CSARDRVNYGYTF. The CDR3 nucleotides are TGCAGCGCTCGGGACAGGGTAAACTATGGCTACACCTTC. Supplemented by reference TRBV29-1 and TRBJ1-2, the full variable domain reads SAVISQKPSRDICQRGTSLTIQCQVDSQVTMMFWYRQQPGQSLTLIATANQGSEATYESGFVIDKFPISRPNLTFSTLTVSNMSPEDSSIYLCSARDRVNYGYTFGSGTRLTVV.